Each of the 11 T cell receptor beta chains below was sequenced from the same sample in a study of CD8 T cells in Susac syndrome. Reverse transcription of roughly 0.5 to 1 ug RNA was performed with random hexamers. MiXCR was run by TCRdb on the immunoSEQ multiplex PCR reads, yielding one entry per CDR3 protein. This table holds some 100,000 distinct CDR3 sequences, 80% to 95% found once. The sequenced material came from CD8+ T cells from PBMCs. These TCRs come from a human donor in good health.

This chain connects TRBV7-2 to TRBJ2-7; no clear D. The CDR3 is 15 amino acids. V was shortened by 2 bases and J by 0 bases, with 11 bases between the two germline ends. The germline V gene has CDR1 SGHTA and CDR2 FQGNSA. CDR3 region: CASSLNSFSSYEQYF. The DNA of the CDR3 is TGTGCCAGCAGCTTAAACAGCTTCAGCTCCTACGAGCAGTACTTC.

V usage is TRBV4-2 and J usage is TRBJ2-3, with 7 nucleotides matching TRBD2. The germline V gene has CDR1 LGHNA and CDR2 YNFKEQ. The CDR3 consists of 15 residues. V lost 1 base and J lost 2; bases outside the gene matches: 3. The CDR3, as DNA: TGTGCCAGCAGCCAAGGGCTAGCGGACACAGATACGCAGTATTTT. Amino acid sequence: CASSQGLADTDTQYF.

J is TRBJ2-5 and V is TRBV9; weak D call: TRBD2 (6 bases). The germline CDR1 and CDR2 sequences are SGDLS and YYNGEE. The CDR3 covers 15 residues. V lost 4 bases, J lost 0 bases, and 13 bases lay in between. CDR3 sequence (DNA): TGTGCCAGCAGCCTCGACCGGGACTACCAAGAGACCCAGTACTTC. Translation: CASSLDRDYQETQYF.

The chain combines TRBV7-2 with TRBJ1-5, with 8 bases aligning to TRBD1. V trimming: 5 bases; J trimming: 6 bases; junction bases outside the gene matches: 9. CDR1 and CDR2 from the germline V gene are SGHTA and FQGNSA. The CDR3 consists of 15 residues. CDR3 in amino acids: CASSPGQGRSQPQHF. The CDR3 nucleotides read TGTGCCAGCAGCCCTGGACAGGGTAGAAGTCAGCCCCAGCATTTT. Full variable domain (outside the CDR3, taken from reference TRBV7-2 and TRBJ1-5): GAGVSQSPSNKVTEKGKDVELRCDPISGHTALYWYRQSLGQGLEFLIYFQGNSAPDKSGLPSDRFSAERTGGSVSTLTIQRTQQEDSAVYLCASSPGQGRSQPQHFGDGTRLSIL.

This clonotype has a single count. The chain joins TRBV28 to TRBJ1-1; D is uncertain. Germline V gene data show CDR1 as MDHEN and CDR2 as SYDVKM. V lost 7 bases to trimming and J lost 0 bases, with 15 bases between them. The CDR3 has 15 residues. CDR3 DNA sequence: TGTGCCAGCACCGAGGACGGTTTCATGAACACTGAAGCTTTCTTT. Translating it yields CASTEDGFMNTEAFF.

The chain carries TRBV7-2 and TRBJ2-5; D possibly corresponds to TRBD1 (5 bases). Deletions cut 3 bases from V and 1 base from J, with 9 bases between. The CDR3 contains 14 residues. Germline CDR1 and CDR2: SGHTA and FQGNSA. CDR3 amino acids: CASSFDRGQETQYF. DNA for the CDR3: TGTGCCAGCAGCTTTGATAGGGGCCAAGAGACCCAGTACTTC.

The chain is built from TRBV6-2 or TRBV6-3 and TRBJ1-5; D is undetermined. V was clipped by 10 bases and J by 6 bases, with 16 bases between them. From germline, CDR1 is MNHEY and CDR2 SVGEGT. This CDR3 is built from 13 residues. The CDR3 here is CATSDLNGQPQHF. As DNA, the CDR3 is TGTGCCACCTCAGATCTTAACGGTCAGCCCCAGCATTTT.

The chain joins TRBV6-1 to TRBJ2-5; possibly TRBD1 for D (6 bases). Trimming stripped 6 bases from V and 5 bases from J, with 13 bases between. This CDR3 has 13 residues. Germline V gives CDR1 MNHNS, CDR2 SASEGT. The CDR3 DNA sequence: TGTGCCAGCAGATACAGGGCGGTGGAGACCCAGTACTTC. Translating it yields CASRYRAVETQYF.

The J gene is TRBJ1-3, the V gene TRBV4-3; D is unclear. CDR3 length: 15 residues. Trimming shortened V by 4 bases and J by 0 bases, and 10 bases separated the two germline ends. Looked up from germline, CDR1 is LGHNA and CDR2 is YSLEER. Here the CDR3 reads CASSPSRFSGNTIYF. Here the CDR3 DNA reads TGCGCCAGCAGCCCTTCGCGGTTCTCTGGAAACACCATATATTTT.

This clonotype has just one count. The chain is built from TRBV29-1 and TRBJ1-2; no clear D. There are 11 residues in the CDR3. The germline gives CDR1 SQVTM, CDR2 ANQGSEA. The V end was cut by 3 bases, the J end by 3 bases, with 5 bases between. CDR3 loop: CSVERDYGYTF. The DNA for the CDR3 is TGCAGCGTTGAGAGGGACTATGGCTACACCTTC.

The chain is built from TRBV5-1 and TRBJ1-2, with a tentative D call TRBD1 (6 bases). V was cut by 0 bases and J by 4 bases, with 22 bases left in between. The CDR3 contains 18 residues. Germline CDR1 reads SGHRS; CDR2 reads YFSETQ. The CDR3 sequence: CASSLASGQSRVVYGYTF. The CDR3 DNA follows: TGCGCCAGCAGCTTGGCCTCCGGACAGAGTCGGGTGGTCTATGGCTACACCTTC. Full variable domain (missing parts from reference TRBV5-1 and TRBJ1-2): KAGVTQTPRYLIKTRGQQVTLSCSPISGHRSVSWYQQTPGQGLQFLFEYFSETQRNKGNFPGRFSGRQFSNSRSEMNVSTLELGDSALYLCASSLASGQSRVVYGYTFGSGTRLTVV.